The table lists the clone carrying this TCR beta chain with many counts. TCRdb itself ran the 5' RACE reads through MiXCR, one entry per CDR3 protein. The sample records some 55,000 distinct CDR3 sequences, roughly 8.8% being singletons. With 5 bases clipped from V and 4 bases from J, the junction kept 7 bases outside the gene matches. The CDR3 covers 15 residues. The germline V gene encodes CDR1 MGHDK and CDR2 SYGVNS. Documented time point: longitudinal time-point 3. This sample is part of a study of neurological immune-mediated disorders. The rearrangement links TRBV25-1 to TRBJ1-3, with 8 positions matching TRBD1. Material for sequencing was PBMCs. The source of this sequence is a woman aged 40 to 55 in good health. The CDR3 DNA reads TGTGCCAGCAGTTTAAACCGGGACAGGGGAAACACCATATATTTT. Translating gives CASSLNRDRGNTIYF.